What follows describes a single TCR beta chain. The data originate from a study of control samples from healthy donors and cancer patients. Only in-frame clones appear in the TCRdb table, and some are missing; sequencing was by immunoSEQ multiplex PCR. The sample shows roughly 140,000 clones, 93% of them seen only once. Input material: blood. The receptor's source is a man between 50 and 59 years old in good health.

The CDR3 sequence is CASSLIGGFQETQYF. CDR3 nucleotide sequence: TGTGCCAGCAGCTTGATTGGGGGATTCCAAGAGACCCAGTACTTC. This chain links TRBV5-8 with TRBJ2-5; either TRBD1 or TRBD2 may supply D (5 bases each). Germline V gene sequence: CDR1 SGHTS, CDR2 YDEGEE. Trimming took off 1 base at V and 1 base at J, with 11 bases between the two ends. The CDR3 contains 15 residues.